This T cell receptor (beta chain) was recorded in a study of T cells in Graves' hyperthyroidism and ophthalmopathy. RNA transcripts provided the source from which TCR beta CDR3 regions were amplified. First-round RT-PCR with HTBI primers amplified the TCR CDR3 region. TCRdb ran MiXCR on the multiplex PCR reads and lists one entry per CDR3 protein. The sample holds approximately 430,000 distinct CDR3 sequences; over 12% are singletons and the top ten take less than 15%. Germline V gives CDR1 MGHDK, CDR2 SYGVNS. Unmatched junction bases numbered 14, after V lost 5 bases and J lost 10 bases. The length of the CDR3 is 15 residues.

The chain combines TRBV25-1 with TRBJ1-1; 9 nucleotides agree with TRBD1. The clonotype comes from a man in his late teens or twenties with Graves' ophthalmopathy. Input material: blood. In DNA, the CDR3 is TGTGCCAGCAGTCTTACAGGGGGCGGACGCTATGGAGCTTTCTTT. Its translation is CASSLTGGGRYGAFF.